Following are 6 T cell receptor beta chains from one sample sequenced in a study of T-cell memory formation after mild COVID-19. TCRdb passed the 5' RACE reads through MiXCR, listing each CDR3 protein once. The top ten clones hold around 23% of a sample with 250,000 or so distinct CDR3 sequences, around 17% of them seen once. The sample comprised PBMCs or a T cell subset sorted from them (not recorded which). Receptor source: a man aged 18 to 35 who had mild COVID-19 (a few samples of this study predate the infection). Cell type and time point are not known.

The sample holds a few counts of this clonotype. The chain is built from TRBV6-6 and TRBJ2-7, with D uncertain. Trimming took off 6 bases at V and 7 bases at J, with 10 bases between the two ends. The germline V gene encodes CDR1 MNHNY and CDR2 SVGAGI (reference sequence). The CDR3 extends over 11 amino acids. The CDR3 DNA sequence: TGTGCCAGCAGCCGAGGACGGGAGCAGTACGTC. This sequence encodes CASSRGREQYV.

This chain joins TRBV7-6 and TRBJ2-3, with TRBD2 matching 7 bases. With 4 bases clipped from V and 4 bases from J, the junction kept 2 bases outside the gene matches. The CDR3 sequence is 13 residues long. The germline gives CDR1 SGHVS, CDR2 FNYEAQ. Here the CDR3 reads CASSSRGADTQYF. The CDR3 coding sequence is TGTGCCAGCAGCTCTCGGGGGGCAGATACGCAGTATTTT.

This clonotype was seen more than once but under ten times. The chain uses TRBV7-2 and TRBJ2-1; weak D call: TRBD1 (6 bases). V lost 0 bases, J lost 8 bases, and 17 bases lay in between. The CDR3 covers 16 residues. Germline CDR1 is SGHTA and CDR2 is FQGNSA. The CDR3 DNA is TGTGCCAGCAGCTTAGCGTATCGGAACAGGGTTGATGAGCAGTTCTTC. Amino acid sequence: CASSLAYRNRVDEQFF.

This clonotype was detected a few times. This CDR3 reads CASRDDTDTQYF. The CDR3 DNA follows: TGTGCCAGCCGCGATGACACAGATACGCAGTATTTT. The chain combines TRBV2 with TRBJ2-3; D gene ambiguous. The CDR3 has 12 amino acids. The V end was cut by 8 bases, the J end by 2 bases, with 8 bases between. Germline V lookup: CDR1 SNHLY, CDR2 FYNNEI.

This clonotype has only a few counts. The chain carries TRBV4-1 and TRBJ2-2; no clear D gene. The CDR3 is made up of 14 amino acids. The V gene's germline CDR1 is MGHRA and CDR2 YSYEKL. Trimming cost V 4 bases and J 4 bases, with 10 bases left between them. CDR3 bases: TGCGCCAGCAGCCTCTCGGACGTCACCGGGGAGCTGTTTTTT. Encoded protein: CASSLSDVTGELFF.

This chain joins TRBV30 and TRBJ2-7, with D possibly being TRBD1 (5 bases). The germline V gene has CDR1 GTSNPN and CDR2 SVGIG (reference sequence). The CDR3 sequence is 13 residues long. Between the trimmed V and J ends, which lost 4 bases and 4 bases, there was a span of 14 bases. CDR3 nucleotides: TGTGCCTGGAAGGGGAAAGGTTTTTACGAGCAGTACTTC. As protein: CAWKGKGFYEQYF.